This is a list of T cell receptor beta chains from one sample in a study of T cell repertoires in cytomegalovirus infection. TCRdb independently ran MiXCR on the reads; one entry per CDR3 protein. Of more than 65,000 distinct CDR3 sequences detected, roughly half appear once; the ten largest clones hold about 92%. For these TCRs, the target antigens are not known. The sample in question was CD8+ T cells from cultured PBMCs, obtained from culture after CMV antigen stimulation. Receptor source: a human donor in good health (CMV status not recorded). Some clones in this sample may be carry-over from other donors' samples. CDR3s include the opening cysteine and the closing phenylalanine or tryptophan. A D gene is named only where the DNA matches it firmly. Clone size is shown for a subset of rows, as once, few, many or a class of expanded clone.

d_gene,j_gene,len,abundance,v_gene,CDR3nt,CDR3aa
TRBD1,TRBJ1-5,18,-,TRBV6-6,TGTGCCAGCAGTTACTCGAGTCAGGGGGCTGGTAGCAATCAGCCCCAGCATTTT,CASSYSSQGAGSNQPQHF
-,TRBJ1-1,14,-,TRBV27,TGTGCCAGCACAACGTCCAGGGGTGACACTGAAGCTTTCTTT,CASTTSRGDTEAFF
-,TRBJ2-1,15,-,TRBV7-8,TGTGGCAGCAGTTACGACTCTTCAACCTACAATGAGCAGTTCTTC,CGSSYDSSTYNEQFF
-,TRBJ1-6,14,few,TRBV7-3,TGTGCCAGCAGCCAAGGGACTCGTAATTCACCCCTCCACTTT,CASSQGTRNSPLHF
-,TRBJ2-7,12,-,TRBV7-2,TGTGCCAGCAGCTCAGACGCCCGGGAGCAGCACTTC,CASSSDAREQHF
-,TRBJ2-3,15,-,TRBV20-1,TGCAGTGCTAGTAAACATGGGGCACCTGGGGGTACGCAGTATTTT,CSASKHGAPGGTQYF
-,TRBJ2-5,15,few,TRBV7-3,TGTGCCAGCACCATCGGGACGGGGAATCACGAGACCCAGTACTTC,CASTIGTGNHETQYF
TRBD1,TRBJ2-5,18,-,TRBV5-1,TGCGCCAGCAGCGCGAGACAACCCGGGACAGGGATCCAAGAGACCCAGTACTTC,CASSARQPGTGIQETQYF
-,TRBJ1-3,13,-,TRBV20-1,TGCAGTGCACGACACCGTTCTGGAAACACCATATATTTT,CSARHRSGNTIYF
TRBD2,TRBJ2-1,17,-,TRBV20-1,TGCAGTGCTAGAGAAGCGGGGGGGCCCGCCGGTGCGGATGAGCAGTTCTTC,CSAREAGGPAGADEQFF
TRBD2,TRBJ2-5,16,-,TRBV6-1,TGTGCCAGCAGTGAACCACGACTAGCGGGAGAAGAGACCCAGTACTTC,CASSEPRLAGEETQYF
TRBD2,TRBJ2-3,17,-,TRBV27,TGTGCCAGCAGCACCCCTGGGGCGGGGGGGCCCACAGATACGCAGTATTTT,CASSTPGAGGPTDTQYF
-,TRBJ2-3,13,-,TRBV7-6,TGTGCCAGCCCCCCCCCCGACACAGATACGCAGTATTTT,CASPPPDTDTQYF
-,TRBJ2-4,18,-,TRBV27,TGTGCCAGCAGTTTAATGCCCTCCCCAGGGTTAGCCAAAAACATTCAGTACTTC,CASSLMPSPGLAKNIQYF
TRBD1,TRBJ2-1,14,-,TRBV5-5,TGTGCCAGCAGCCCCCCGACAGGGAAGGGTGAGCAGTTCTTC,CASSPPTGKGEQFF
-,TRBJ2-1,12,-,TRBV20-1,TGCAGTGCTTCTCTAGGGACTAATGAGCAGTTCTTC,CSASLGTNEQFF
-,TRBJ1-1,14,-,TRBV12-3/TRBV12-4,TGTGCCAGCATTTTTGATGGGGAAGGGACTGAAGCTTTCTTT,CASIFDGEGTEAFF
-,TRBJ2-1,16,-,TRBV4-1,TGTGCCAGCAGCCCCACGACTCGAGGGGACTACAATGAGCAGTTCTTC,CASSPTTRGDYNEQFF
TRBD1,TRBJ2-1,15,-,TRBV27,TGTGCCAGCAGTCCGACAGGGGGCTACCACAATGAGCAGTTCTTC,CASSPTGGYHNEQFF